A single T cell receptor beta chain is shown here with its context. Its specificity is unknown. Assay: immunoSEQ multiplex PCR; the TCRdb copy retains only in-frame clones and omits some. The repertoire holds approximately 170,000 clones, over 80% seen once, with under 2.5% in the top ten. The data originate from a study of cytomegalovirus exposure and HLA in healthy donors. Regarding the study as a whole: Rarity characterized most TCR sequences, yet some public TCRs appeared in many donors. Reports showed the classifier diagnosing cytomegalovirus status with high specificity and sensitivity.

Germline V gene data show CDR1 as SEHNR and CDR2 as FQNEAQ (reference sequence). Germline trimming cut 5 bases from V and 1 base from J; bases unmatched to any gene: 3. The CDR3 extends over 16 amino acids. The origin of this receptor is a man aged 25 to 45 in good health and CMV-seropositive. The gene calls are TRBV7-9 and TRBJ2-2; 11 bases match TRBD2. Input material: PBMCs. CDR3 amino acids: CASSPGLAGNTGELFF. In DNA form, the CDR3 reads TGTGCCAGCAGCCCAGGACTAGCGGGGAACACCGGGGAGCTGTTTTTT.